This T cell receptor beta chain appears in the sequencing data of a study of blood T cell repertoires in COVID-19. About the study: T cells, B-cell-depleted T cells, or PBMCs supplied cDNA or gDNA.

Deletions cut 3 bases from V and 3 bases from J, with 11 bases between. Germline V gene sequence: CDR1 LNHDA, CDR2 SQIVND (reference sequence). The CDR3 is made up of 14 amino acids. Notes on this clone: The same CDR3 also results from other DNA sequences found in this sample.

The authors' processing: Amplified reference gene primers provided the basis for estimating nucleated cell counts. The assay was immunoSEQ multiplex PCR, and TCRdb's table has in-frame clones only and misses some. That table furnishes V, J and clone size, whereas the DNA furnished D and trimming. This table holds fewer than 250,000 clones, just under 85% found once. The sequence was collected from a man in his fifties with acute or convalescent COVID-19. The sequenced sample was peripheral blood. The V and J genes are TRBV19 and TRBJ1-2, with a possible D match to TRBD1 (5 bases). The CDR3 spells CASSISQGDYGYTF. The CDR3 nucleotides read TGTGCCAGTAGTATCAGCCAGGGTGACTATGGCTACACCTTC.